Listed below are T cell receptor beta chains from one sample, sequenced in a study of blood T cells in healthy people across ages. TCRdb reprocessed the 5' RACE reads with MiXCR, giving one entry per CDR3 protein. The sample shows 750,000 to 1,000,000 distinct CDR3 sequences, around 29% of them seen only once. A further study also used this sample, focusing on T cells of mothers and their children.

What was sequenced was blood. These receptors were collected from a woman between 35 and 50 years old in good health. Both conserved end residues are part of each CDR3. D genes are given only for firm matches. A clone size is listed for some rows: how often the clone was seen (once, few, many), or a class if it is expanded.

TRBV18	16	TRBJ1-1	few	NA	TGTGCCAGCTCACCCCGGATGTGGGATACGAACACTGAAGCTTTCTTT	CASSPRMWDTNTEAFF
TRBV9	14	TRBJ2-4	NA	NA	TGTGCCAGCAGCCGGGACATTAAGCTGGGAGAGCAGTACTTC	CASSRDIKLGEQYF
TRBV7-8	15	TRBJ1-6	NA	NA	TGTGCCAGCAGCACAGGGACAAACAATAATTCACCCCTCCACTTT	CASSTGTNNNSPLHF
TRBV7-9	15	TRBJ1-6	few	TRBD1	TGTGCCAGCAGCGCCGGGACAGGGGGCCCTCGGTACCTCCACTTT	CASSAGTGGPRYLHF
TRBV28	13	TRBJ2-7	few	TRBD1	TGTGCCAGCACCCCGGGACAGTCCAGCCGGCAGTACTTC	CASTPGQSSRQYF
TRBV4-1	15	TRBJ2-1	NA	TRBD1	TGCGCCAGCACCCATGGGACAGGGCAGTACAATGAGCAGTTCTTC	CASTHGTGQYNEQFF
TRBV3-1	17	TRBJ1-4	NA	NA	TGTGCCAGCAGCCAAGAGGTGGGAATTAGAACTAATGAAAAACGGTTTTTT	CASSQEVGIRTNEKRFF
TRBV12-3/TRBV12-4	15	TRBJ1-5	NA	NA	TGTGCCAGCCGACCGGGACGGAGGGGATATCAGCCCCAGCATTTT	CASRPGRRGYQPQHF
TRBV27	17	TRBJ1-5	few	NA	TGTGCCAGCAGTTTATTTTCGGGGCAGGATAGCAATCAGCCCCAGCATTTT	CASSLFSGQDSNQPQHF
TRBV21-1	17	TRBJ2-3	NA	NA	TGTGCCAGCAGCAAAACGGGACTAGCGGGGGGAACAGATACGCAGTATTTT	CASSKTGLAGGTDTQYF
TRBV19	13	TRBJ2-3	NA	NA	TGTGCCAGTTCCACTAGGAGCGCAGATACGCAGTATTTT	CASSTRSADTQYF
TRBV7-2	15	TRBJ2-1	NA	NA	TGTGCCAGCAGCTTAGGGTACCTTGAGAAGGATGAGCAGTTCTTC	CASSLGYLEKDEQFF
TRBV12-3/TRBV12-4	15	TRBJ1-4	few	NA	TGTGCCAGCAGTTTTTCACACAGGGACGTTGGGAAACTGTTTTTT	CASSFSHRDVGKLFF
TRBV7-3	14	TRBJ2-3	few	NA	TGTGCCAGCAGCCCAGGGGGGGGCTTAGATACGCAGTATTTT	CASSPGGGLDTQYF
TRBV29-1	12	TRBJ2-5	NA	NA	TGCAGCGGTGATAGAGGGCAAGAGACCCAGTACTTC	CSGDRGQETQYF
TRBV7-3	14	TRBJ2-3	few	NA	TGTGCCAGCAGCGATAGACAGACCACAGATACGCAGTATTTT	CASSDRQTTDTQYF
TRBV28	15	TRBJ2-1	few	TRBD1	TGTGCCAGCAGACCTATACAGGGGCGATACAATGAGCAGTTCTTC	CASRPIQGRYNEQFF
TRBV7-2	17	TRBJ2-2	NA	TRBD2	TGTGCCAGCAGCTTAGAACCCCCGGGACTAGGTTCCGGGGAGCTGTTTTTT	CASSLEPPGLGSGELFF
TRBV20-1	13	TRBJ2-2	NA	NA	TGCAGTGCTCTGGACAGAAACACCGGGGAGCTGTTTTTT	CSALDRNTGELFF
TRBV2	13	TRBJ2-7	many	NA	TGTGCCAGCAGTCCTTTACAGTTTGGCGAGCAGTACTTC	CASSPLQFGEQYF
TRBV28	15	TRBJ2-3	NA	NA	TGTGCCAGCAGCCACCGGGACACCAGCACAGATACGCAGTATTTT	CASSHRDTSTDTQYF
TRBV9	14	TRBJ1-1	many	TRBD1	TGTGCCAGCAGCCCCCGACAGGGCTACACTGAAGCTTTCTTT	CASSPRQGYTEAFF
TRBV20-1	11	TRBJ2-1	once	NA	TGCAGTGCTCCTCTAGCTCGTGAGCAGTTCTTC	CSAPLAREQFF
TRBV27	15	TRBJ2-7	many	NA	TGTGCCAGCAGTTTATTCGGGACACCCTCCTACGAGCAGTACTTC	CASSLFGTPSYEQYF
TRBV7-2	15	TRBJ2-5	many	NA	TGTGCCAGCAGCTTACAACTAGTGATCCAAGAGACCCAGTACTTC	CASSLQLVIQETQYF
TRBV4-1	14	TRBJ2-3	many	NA	TGCGCCAGCAGCCCTCCGGGGAGCACAGATACGCAGTATTTT	CASSPPGSTDTQYF
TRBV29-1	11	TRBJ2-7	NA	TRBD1	TGCAGCGTGGCGACAGGGGGCGAGCAGTACTTC	CSVATGGEQYF
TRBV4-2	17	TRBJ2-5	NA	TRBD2	TGTGCCAGCAGCCCTGGGAAGGCTAGCGGGGTTGGAGAGACCCAGTACTTC	CASSPGKASGVGETQYF
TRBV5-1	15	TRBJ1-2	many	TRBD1	TGCGCCAGCAGCCCGTGGACAGGATCTAACTATGGCTACACCTTC	CASSPWTGSNYGYTF
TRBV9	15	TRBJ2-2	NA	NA	TGTGCCAGCAGCGTTGGCGGGACCTACACCGGGGAGCTGTTTTTT	CASSVGGTYTGELFF
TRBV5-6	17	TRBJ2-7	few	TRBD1	TGTGCCAGCAGCCCTATACGGGGCAGGGGGAGATCTCACGAGCAGTACTTC	CASSPIRGRGRSHEQYF
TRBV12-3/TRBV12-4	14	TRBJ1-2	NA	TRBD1	TGTGCCAGCACCTTGACAGGGATCTCCTATGGCTACACCTTC	CASTLTGISYGYTF
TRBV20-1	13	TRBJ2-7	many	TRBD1	TGCAGTGCCCTGACAGGGGATCTACACGAGCAGTACTTC	CSALTGDLHEQYF
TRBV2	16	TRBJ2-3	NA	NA	TGTGCCAGCAGTGAGGCTGGGCTAGCATTTCCGGATACGCAGTATTTT	CASSEAGLAFPDTQYF
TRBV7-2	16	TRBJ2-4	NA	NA	TGTGCCAGCAGCCCCCGGAAGCGGGCCCAGGCGGACATTCAGTACTTC	CASSPRKRAQADIQYF
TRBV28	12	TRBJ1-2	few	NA	TGTGCCAGCAGTTTACAGGACTGGGGCTACACCTTC	CASSLQDWGYTF
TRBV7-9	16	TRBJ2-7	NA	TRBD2	TGTGCCAGCAGCTTGGTTTCGCGGGGGGGCACCTACGTGCAGTACTTC	CASSLVSRGGTYVQYF
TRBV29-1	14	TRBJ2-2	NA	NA	TGCAGCTGCGATTCGGGGCTCGGCACCGGGGAGCGGTTTTTT	CSCDSGLGTGERFF
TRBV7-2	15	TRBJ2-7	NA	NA	TGTGCCAGCAGCTTAGGATGGGGGTCAACCTACGAGCAGTACTTC	CASSLGWGSTYEQYF
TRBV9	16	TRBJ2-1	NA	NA	TGTGCCAGCACCGTACGACCTGACCAACCTTTGGATGAGCAGTTCTTC	CASTVRPDQPLDEQFF
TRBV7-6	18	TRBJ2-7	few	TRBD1	TGTGCCAGCAGCTCCACCTCCGGGACAGGGTTTTTTTGGTACGAGCAGTACTTC	CASSSTSGTGFFWYEQYF
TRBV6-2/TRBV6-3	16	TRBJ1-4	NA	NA	TGTGCCAGCAGTGACGGAGGACACCGCCTAAATGAAAAACTGTTTTTT	CASSDGGHRLNEKLFF
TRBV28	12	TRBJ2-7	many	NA	TGTGCCAGCACTTCGAGGGGCTACGAGCAGTACTTC	CASTSRGYEQYF
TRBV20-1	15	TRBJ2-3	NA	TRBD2	TGCAGTGCTAGAAAAGCGGGAGGTAGCACAGATACGCAGTATTTT	CSARKAGGSTDTQYF
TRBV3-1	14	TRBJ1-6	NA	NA	TGTGCCAGCAGCACAACCGGGAATAATTCACCCCTCCACTTT	CASSTTGNNSPLHF
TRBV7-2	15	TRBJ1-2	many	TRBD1	TGTGCCAGCAGACCAGAGACAGGGGGGTTCTATGGCTACACCTTC	CASRPETGGFYGYTF
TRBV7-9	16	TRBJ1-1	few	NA	TGTGCCAGCAGCCCCACCCTCGGGATCGCCGGCACTGAAGCTTTCTTT	CASSPTLGIAGTEAFF
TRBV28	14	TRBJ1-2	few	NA	TGTGCCAGCAGGCCCGGGGGGCCAGTCTATGGCTACACCTTC	CASRPGGPVYGYTF
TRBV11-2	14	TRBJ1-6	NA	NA	TGTGCCAGCAGCTTTCATCAGATTAATTCACCCCTCCACTTT	CASSFHQINSPLHF
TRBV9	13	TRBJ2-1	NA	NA	TGTGCCAGCAGCGTAGACAGTCACAATGAGCAGTTCTTC	CASSVDSHNEQFF
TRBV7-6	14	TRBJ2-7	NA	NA	TGTGCCAACAGCTCAAGGGACGGTGGTGACGAGCAGTACTTC	CANSSRDGGDEQYF
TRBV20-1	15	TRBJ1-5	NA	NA	TGCAGTGCTAGAGAAACGGGCCTAAGGGGGCAGCCCCAGCATTTT	CSARETGLRGQPQHF
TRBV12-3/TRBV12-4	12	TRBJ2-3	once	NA	TGTGCCAGCAGTTTAGCGACAGATGCGCAGTATTTT	CASSLATDAQYF